What follows are 27 T cell receptor beta chains derived from one specimen sequenced in a study of T cells in localized non-small cell lung cancer. Sequencing used immunoSEQ multiplex PCR; TCRdb keeps in-frame clones, though not all of them. Of approximately 1,500 clones in the sample, roughly 25% were seen once. The sample here was normal lung tissue next to the tumor, taken before any cancer treatment. These receptors were obtained from a male donor at least 60 years old with stage I lung adenocarcinoma.

This clone was detected a few times. The chain employs TRBV11-3 and TRBJ2-2, with D tentatively TRBD1 (5 bases). This CDR3 is 16 amino acids long. Germline CDR1 is SGHNT and CDR2 is YENEEA. The V gene lost 2 bases and the J gene lost 6 bases, with 16 bases spanning the gap. The CDR3 DNA is TGTGCCAGCAGCTTAAACTCCCTAGGGGCGTCCGGGGAGCTGTTTTTT. Protein product: CASSLNSLGASGELFF.

This chain joins TRBV19 and TRBJ1-5; no clear D gene. Germline V gene data show CDR1 as LNHDA and CDR2 as SQIVND (reference sequence). This CDR3 has 15 amino acids. V was trimmed by 3 bases and J by 1 base, leaving 10 bases between them. The DNA for the CDR3 is TGTGCCAGTAGTATTCTGGGGAACAGCAATCAGCCCCAGCATTTT. Amino acids: CASSILGNSNQPQHF.

V usage is TRBV2 and J usage is TRBJ2-5, with D possibly called TRBD1 or TRBD2 (6 bases each). Germline CDR1 SNHLY, CDR2 FYNNEI. Trimming pared 7 bases from V and 7 bases from J, leaving 13 bases between. The CDR3 totals 12 residues. The CDR3 DNA is TGTGCCAGCAAGGTGGAGGGGGGGACCCAGTACTTC. Its translation: CASKVEGGTQYF.

The chain couples TRBV10-2 to TRBJ2-5; weak D call: TRBD2 (5 bases). V was trimmed by 0 bases and J by 7 bases, leaving 9 bases between them. This CDR3 comprises 13 residues. Germline assignment: CDR1 WSHSY and CDR2 SAAADI. CDR3 DNA sequence: TGCGCCAGCAGTGAGTCGCGCGGGTGGACCCAGTACTTC. As protein: CASSESRGWTQYF.

The CDR3 protein is CASLGRGSYEQFF. CDR3 bases: TGCGCCAGCCTGGGCAGGGGGAGTTATGAGCAGTTCTTC. V usage is TRBV10-2 and J usage is TRBJ2-1, with 7 bases lining up with TRBD1. J was trimmed by 8 bases and V by 8 bases; bases with no gene match: 9. CDR1 and CDR2 (germline): WSHSY, SAAADI. The length of the CDR3 is 13 residues.

The table lists this clone with a few counts. This rearrangement joins TRBV11-3 to TRBJ1-1; weak D call: TRBD1 (6 bases). The ends were cut back, 4 bases at V and 0 bases at J, with 12 bases in the middle. Germline loops: CDR1 SGHNT, CDR2 YENEEA. The CDR3 consists of 15 residues. CDR3 nucleotides: TGTGCCAGCAGCTACCTCACAGGGCTGAACACTGAAGCTTTCTTT. As protein: CASSYLTGLNTEAFF. Full variable domain (missing parts from reference TRBV11-3 and TRBJ1-1): EAGVVQSPRYKIIEKKQPVAFWCNPISGHNTLYWYLQNLGQGPELLIRYENEEAVDDSQLPKDRFSAERLKGVDSTLKIQPAELGDSAVYLCASSYLTGLNTEAFFGQGTRLTVV.

This clone is judged large. CDR3 amino acids: CASSRTGAGGETQYF. The CDR3, as DNA: TGTGCCAGCAGCCGCACAGGGGCGGGAGGGGAGACCCAGTACTTC. The J gene is TRBJ2-5, the V gene TRBV11-3; TRBD2 matches 9 bases. With V trimmed by 5 bases and J by 5 bases, 9 bases remained unmatched. The V gene's germline CDR1 is SGHNT and CDR2 YENEEA. This CDR3 spans 15 amino acids.

This clone was counted between two and nine times. V usage is TRBV6-8 and J usage is TRBJ2-2; no clear D gene. The germline gives CDR1 MNHGY, CDR2 SAAAGT. The length of the CDR3 is 12 residues. V was clipped by 5 bases and J by 9 bases, with 10 bases between them. CDR3: CASSTALRELFF. The CDR3 nucleotides read TGTGCCAGCAGTACGGCCTTGCGGGAGCTGTTTTTT.

This clone was recorded a few times. This sequence joins TRBV11-3 and TRBJ2-2; no clear D gene. Trimming cost V 3 bases and J 5 bases, with 13 bases left between them. Germline V gene data show CDR1 as SGHNT and CDR2 as YENEEA. This CDR3 is 15 amino acids long. CDR3 sequence: CASSLAVRGTGELFF. As DNA, the CDR3 is TGTGCCAGCAGCTTGGCCGTGAGAGGTACCGGGGAGCTGTTTTTT.

This clone is judged large. The rearrangement uses TRBV6-8 and TRBJ2-7, with D tentatively TRBD1 (6 bases). V shed 4 bases and J shed 3 bases, with 13 bases lying between them. The germline gives CDR1 MNHGY, CDR2 SAAAGT. This CDR3 has 14 residues. CDR3: CASSSTGSHYEQYF. The CDR3 DNA is TGTGCCAGCAGTTCTACAGGGTCCCACTACGAGCAGTACTTC.

Judged by abundance, this clone is medium-sized. The chain couples TRBV9 to TRBJ2-3; 7 bases are shared with TRBD2. J gave up 3 bases and V 0 bases, and 4 bases lay outside the gene matches. The CDR3 runs to 15 residues. CDR1 and CDR2 from the germline V gene are SGDLS and YYNGEE. The CDR3 DNA is TGTGCCAGCAGCGTAGAAGCGGGGTTAACAGATACGCAGTATTTT. Translation gives CASSVEAGLTDTQYF.

The chain employs TRBV11-3 and TRBJ2-3; a weak D match, TRBD2 (5 bases). There are 15 residues in the CDR3. Trimming took 5 bases from V and 0 from J, leaving 12 bases between them. Germline values: CDR1 SGHNT, CDR2 YENEEA. The CDR3 region has the DNA TGTGCCAGCAGCCCACGGGAAACCAGCACAGATACGCAGTATTTT. Its translation is CASSPRETSTDTQYF.

The chain couples TRBV6-8 to TRBJ1-5, with TRBD1 as a possible D gene (6 bases). CDR1 MNHGY and CDR2 SAAAGT come from the germline V gene. Trimming cost V 6 bases and J 5 bases, with 11 bases left between them. The CDR3 has 13 residues. This chain's CDR3 is CASSQHRDQPQHF. CDR3 coding DNA: TGTGCCAGCAGCCAACACAGGGATCAGCCCCAGCATTTT.

This chain connects TRBV6-8 to TRBJ2-7; D assignment may be TRBD1 or TRBD2 (5 bases each). V lost 2 bases and J 3 bases, leaving 20 bases between the germline ends. CDR1 MNHGY and CDR2 SAAAGT come from the germline V gene. The CDR3 loop spans 17 amino acids. The CDR3 coding sequence is TGTGCCAGCAGTTACGGGCCTGGGAAGGTTGGGGGCTACGAGCAGTACTTC. It specifies CASSYGPGKVGGYEQYF.

This clone occurred a few times. V usage is TRBV28 and J usage is TRBJ2-7, with 8 bases matching TRBD2. CDR1 is MDHEN and CDR2 is SYDVKM in the germline V gene. Trimming removed 5 bases from V and 4 bases from J; junction bases left unmatched: 10. The CDR3 sequence is 15 residues long. The CDR3 DNA sequence: TGTGCCAGCAGTCCCCACTTTGCGGGAGGTTACGAGCAGTACTTC. Translation: CASSPHFAGGYEQYF.

There are a few counts of this clone. This chain joins TRBV11-3 and TRBJ2-5; no definite D call. The CDR3 has 14 residues. Germline V gene lookup returns CDR1 SGHNT and CDR2 YENEEA. V lost 2 bases, J lost 1 base, and 8 bases lay in between. The CDR3 nucleotides are TGTGCCAGCAGCTTACAGCGACTCCAAGAGACCCAGTACTTC. Amino acid sequence: CASSLQRLQETQYF.

In this sample, this clone is medium-sized. The chain couples TRBV11-3 to TRBJ2-7, with unresolved D. Trimming left V 3 bases short and J 4 bases short, with 16 bases between. The CDR3 is made up of 15 amino acids. Germline loops: CDR1 SGHNT, CDR2 YENEEA. CDR3 nucleotides: TGTGCCAGCAGCTTGTCGATTGAACCACAATACGAGCAGTACTTC. Protein product: CASSLSIEPQYEQYF.

This sequence joins TRBV29-1 and TRBJ2-2; 11 nucleotides line up with TRBD2. The CDR3 is 16 residues long. Per the germline V gene, CDR1 is SQVTM and CDR2 is ANQGSEA. Germline trimming cut 6 bases from V and 4 bases from J; bases unmatched to any gene: 10. The CDR3 spells CSVRAPSGGSTGELFF. The CDR3 DNA follows: TGCAGCGTAAGGGCCCCTAGCGGGGGGAGCACCGGGGAGCTGTTTTTT.

This clone was seen a few times. This CDR3 reads CATSSLQTSNQPQHF. The CDR3 nucleotides are TGTGCCACCAGCAGTCTTCAGACTAGCAATCAGCCCCAGCATTTT. This chain joins TRBV15 and TRBJ1-5; D gene uncertain. This CDR3 region has 15 residues. Trimming stripped 3 bases from V and 0 bases from J, with 9 bases between. CDR1 is LNHNV and CDR2 is YYDKDF in the germline V gene (reference sequence).

This clone was seen a few times. This rearrangement joins TRBV23-1 to TRBJ2-7; the match to TRBD1 covers 9 bases. TRBV23-1 is assigned to the ORF class and has an uncertain function. The CDR3 has 15 residues. Trimming removed 6 bases from V and 3 bases from J; junction bases left unmatched: 9. The CDR3: CASSQGTGWDYEQYF. In DNA form, the CDR3 reads TGCGCCAGCAGCCAAGGGACAGGGTGGGACTACGAGCAGTACTTC.

This chain connects TRBV19 to TRBJ1-1; 10 positions agree with TRBD1. The length of the CDR3 is 16 residues. The junction had 15 bases not matched to a gene; V was cut back by 10 bases and J by 4 bases. From germline, CDR1 is LNHDA and CDR2 SQIVND (reference sequence). CDR3 residues: CATSMAGQGRVTEAFF. The CDR3 nucleotides are TGTGCCACCTCCATGGCGGGACAGGGGCGTGTCACTGAAGCTTTCTTT. Full variable domain (rest looked up from reference TRBV19 and TRBJ1-1): DGGITQSPKYLFRKEGQNVTLSCEQNLNHDAMYWYRQDPGQGLRLIYYSQIVNDFQKGDIAEGYSVSREKKESFPLTVTSAQKNPTAFYLCATSMAGQGRVTEAFFGQGTRLTVV.

The count of this clone is one. The chain employs TRBV14 and TRBJ1-6; a weak D match, TRBD1 (5 bases). This CDR3 comprises 14 residues. Germline V CDR1 and CDR2: SGHDN, FVKESK. The V and J ends lost 5 bases and 6 bases respectively, with 11 bases between them. CDR3 loop: CASSAGSPNSPLHF. CDR3 coding DNA: TGTGCCAGCAGCGCAGGGTCCCCTAATTCACCCCTCCACTTT.

In its sample, this clone was seen a few times. The rearrangement uses TRBV19 and TRBJ2-1; 7 bases align to TRBD1. Trimming cost V 9 bases and J 6 bases; bases outside gene matches: 8. The CDR3 runs 13 residues. The germline V gene encodes CDR1 LNHDA and CDR2 SQIVND (reference sequence). The CDR3 protein is CASSYRGGNEQFF. CDR3 coding DNA: TGTGCCAGCTCTTACAGGGGTGGCAATGAGCAGTTCTTC.

This clone was counted a few times. J is TRBJ2-7 and V is TRBV11-3, with 11 bases fitting TRBD1. Germline CDR1 reads SGHNT; CDR2 reads YENEEA. This CDR3 comprises 15 residues. The ends lost 5 bases at V and 6 bases at J; junction bases unmatched: 9. The CDR3 reads CASSPVGQGVGEQYF. In DNA, the CDR3 is TGTGCCAGCAGCCCAGTGGGACAGGGGGTAGGCGAGCAGTACTTC.

This clone has more than one count but fewer than ten. CDR3 nucleotides: TGTGCCAGCAGCCACTCAGGACTAGCGGGAACGAACACCGGGGAGCTGTTTTTT. This gives the protein CASSHSGLAGTNTGELFF. The chain has TRBV9 and TRBJ2-2; 12 bases align to TRBD2. The CDR3 is 18 residues long. J lost 0 bases, V lost 4 bases, and 7 bases had no gene match. The germline gives CDR1 SGDLS, CDR2 YYNGEE.

This chain uses TRBV18 with TRBJ2-1; possible D gene TRBD2, 5 bases. In germline, CDR1 is KGHSH, CDR2 LQKENI. V gave up 3 bases and J gave up 0 bases, with 12 bases separating them. The CDR3 is made up of 16 amino acids. CDR3 in amino acids: CASSPPGRSSYNEQFF. The DNA for the CDR3 is TGTGCCAGCTCACCCCCGGGAAGAAGCTCCTACAATGAGCAGTTCTTC.

This clone was found a few times. The chain employs TRBV6-7 and TRBJ1-5; D gene unclear. TRBV6-7 is designated an ORF whose function remains uncertain. The V and J ends lost 7 bases and 4 bases respectively, with 14 bases between them. There are 14 residues in the CDR3. Here the CDR3 reads CASKVWGGNQPQHF. In DNA, the CDR3 is TGTGCCAGCAAGGTCTGGGGTGGGAATCAGCCCCAGCATTTT.